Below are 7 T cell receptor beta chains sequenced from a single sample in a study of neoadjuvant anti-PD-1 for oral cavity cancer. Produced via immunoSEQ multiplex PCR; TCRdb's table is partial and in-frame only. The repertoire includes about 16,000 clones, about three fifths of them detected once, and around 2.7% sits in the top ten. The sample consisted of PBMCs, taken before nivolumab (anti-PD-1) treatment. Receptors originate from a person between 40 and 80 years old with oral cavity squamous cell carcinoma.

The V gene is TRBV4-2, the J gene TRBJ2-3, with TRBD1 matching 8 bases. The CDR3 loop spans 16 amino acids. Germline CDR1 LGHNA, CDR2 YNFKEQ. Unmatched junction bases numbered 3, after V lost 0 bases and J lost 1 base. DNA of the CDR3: TGTGCCAGCAGCCAAGAGGAGGGACAGGGCACAGATACGCAGTATTTT. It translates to CASSQEEGQGTDTQYF.

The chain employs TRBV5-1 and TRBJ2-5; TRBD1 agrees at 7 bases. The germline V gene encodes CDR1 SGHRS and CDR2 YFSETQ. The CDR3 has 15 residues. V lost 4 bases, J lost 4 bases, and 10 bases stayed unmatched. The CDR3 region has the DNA TGCGCCAGCAGCCTAACAGGGGCCCTGGGAGAGACCCAGTACTTC. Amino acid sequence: CASSLTGALGETQYF.

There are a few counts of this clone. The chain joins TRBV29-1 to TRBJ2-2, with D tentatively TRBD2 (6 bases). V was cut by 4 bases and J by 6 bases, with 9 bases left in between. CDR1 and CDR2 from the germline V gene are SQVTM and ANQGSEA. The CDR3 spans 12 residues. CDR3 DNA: TGCAGCGTTGGCGGGGACGCCGGGGAGCTGTTTTTT. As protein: CSVGGDAGELFF.

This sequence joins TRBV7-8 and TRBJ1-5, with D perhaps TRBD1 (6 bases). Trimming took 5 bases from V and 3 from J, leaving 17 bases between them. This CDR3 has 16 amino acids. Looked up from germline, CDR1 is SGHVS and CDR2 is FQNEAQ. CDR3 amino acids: CASSQQGGGTNQPQHF. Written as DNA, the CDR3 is TGTGCCAGCAGCCAACAGGGAGGGGGAACCAATCAGCCCCAGCATTTT. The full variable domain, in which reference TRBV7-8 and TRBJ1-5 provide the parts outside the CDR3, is GAGVSQSPRYKVAKRGQDVALRCDPISGHVSLFWYQQALGQGPEFLTYFQNEAQLDKSGLPSDRFFAERPEGSVSTLKIQRTQQEDSAVYLCASSQQGGGTNQPQHFGDGTRLSIL.

This CDR3 reads CASSPLGNMNTEAFF. CDR3 DNA sequence: TGTGCCAGCAGCCCCTTGGGGAACATGAACACTGAAGCTTTCTTT. V gene TRBV7-8 combines with J gene TRBJ1-1; D unclear. V shed 5 bases and J shed 0 bases, with 13 bases lying between them. This CDR3 contains 15 residues. CDR1 and CDR2 (germline): SGHVS, FQNEAQ. Full variable domain (rest looked up from reference TRBV7-8 and TRBJ1-1): GAGVSQSPRYKVAKRGQDVALRCDPISGHVSLFWYQQALGQGPEFLTYFQNEAQLDKSGLPSDRFFAERPEGSVSTLKIQRTQQEDSAVYLCASSPLGNMNTEAFFGQGTRLTVV.

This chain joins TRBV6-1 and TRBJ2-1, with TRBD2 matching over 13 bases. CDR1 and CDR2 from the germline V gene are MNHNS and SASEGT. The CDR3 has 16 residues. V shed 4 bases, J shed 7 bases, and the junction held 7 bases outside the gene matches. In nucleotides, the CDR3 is TGTGCCAGCAGTGCACAGGGGACTAGCGGGATAAATGAGCAGTTCTTC. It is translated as CASSAQGTSGINEQFF.

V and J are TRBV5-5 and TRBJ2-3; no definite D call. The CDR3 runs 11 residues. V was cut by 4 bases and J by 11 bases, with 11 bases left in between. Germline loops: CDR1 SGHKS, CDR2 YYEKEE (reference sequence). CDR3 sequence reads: CASSLNSKQYF. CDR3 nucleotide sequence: TGTGCCAGCAGCCTAAACAGCAAGCAGTATTTT.